This paragraph covers one T cell receptor (beta chain) sequence. As handled by the study authors: By means of reference gene primer amplification, nucleated cell counts were estimated. The table came from immunoSEQ multiplex PCR; TCRdb's copy has only in-frame clones and leaves some out. Clone size and V and J calls were adopted from that table, with D and trimming inferred from the DNA. Altogether 200,000 or so clones are present, around 83% being singletons, with the ten largest covering 13%. CDR3 length: 15 amino acids. Trimming shortened V by 3 bases and J by 6 bases, and 15 bases separated the two germline ends. CDR1 is SNHLY, CDR2 FYNNEI, per germline. This sample was taken from a study of blood T cell repertoires in COVID-19. Overall study context: The origin of the acute and convalescent COVID-19 samples was the United States, Italy and Spain.

The sequenced sample consisted of peripheral blood. The sequence was obtained from a human donor in a cohort sampled during active COVID-19. The genes are TRBV2 and TRBJ2-4; D unresolved. The CDR3 loop reads CASSDGLGQANIQYF. The CDR3 DNA reads TGTGCCAGCAGTGATGGTCTGGGTCAGGCAAACATTCAGTACTTC.